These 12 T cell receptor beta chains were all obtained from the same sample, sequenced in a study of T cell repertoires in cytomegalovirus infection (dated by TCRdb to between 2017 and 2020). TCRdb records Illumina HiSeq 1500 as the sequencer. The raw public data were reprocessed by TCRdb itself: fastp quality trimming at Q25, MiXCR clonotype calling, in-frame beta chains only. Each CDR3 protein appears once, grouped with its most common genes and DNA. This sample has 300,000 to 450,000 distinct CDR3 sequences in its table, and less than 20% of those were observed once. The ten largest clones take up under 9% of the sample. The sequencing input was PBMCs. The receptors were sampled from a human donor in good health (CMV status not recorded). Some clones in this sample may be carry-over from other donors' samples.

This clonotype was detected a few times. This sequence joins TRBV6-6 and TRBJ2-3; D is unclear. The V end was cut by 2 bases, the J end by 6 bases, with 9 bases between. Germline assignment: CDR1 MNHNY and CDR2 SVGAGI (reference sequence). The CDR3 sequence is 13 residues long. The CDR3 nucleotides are TGTGCCAGCAGTTACAGCAGCCCCGATACGCAGTATTTT. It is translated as CASSYSSPDTQYF.

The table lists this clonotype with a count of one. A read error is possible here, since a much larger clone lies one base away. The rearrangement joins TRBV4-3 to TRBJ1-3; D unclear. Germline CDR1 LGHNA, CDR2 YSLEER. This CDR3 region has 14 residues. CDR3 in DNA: TGCGTCAGCAGCCAAGTGGCCTCTGGAAACACCATATATTTT. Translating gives CVSSQVASGNTIYF.

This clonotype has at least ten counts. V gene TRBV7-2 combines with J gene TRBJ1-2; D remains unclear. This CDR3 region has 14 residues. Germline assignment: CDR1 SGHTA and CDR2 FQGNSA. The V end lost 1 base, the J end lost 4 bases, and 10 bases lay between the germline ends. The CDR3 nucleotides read TGTGCCAGCAGCTTAGATGGAGCAGGCTATGGCTACACCTTC. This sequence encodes CASSLDGAGYGYTF.

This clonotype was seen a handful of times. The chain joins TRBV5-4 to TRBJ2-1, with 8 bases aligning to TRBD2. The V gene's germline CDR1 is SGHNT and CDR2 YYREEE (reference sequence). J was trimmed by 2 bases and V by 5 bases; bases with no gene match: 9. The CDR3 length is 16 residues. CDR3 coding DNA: TGTGCCAGCAGGGATAGCGGGGTAACACCCTACAATGAGCAGTTCTTC. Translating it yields CASRDSGVTPYNEQFF.

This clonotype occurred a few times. CDR3 sequence (DNA): TGTGCCAGCAGTCATGGGCGAACTGAAGCTTTCTTT. Protein sequence: CASSHGRTEAFF. V and J are TRBV6-6 and TRBJ1-1; D gene uncertain. The CDR3 sequence is 12 residues long. Looked up from germline, CDR1 is MNHNY and CDR2 is SVGAGI (reference sequence). Trimming pared 5 bases from V and 5 bases from J, leaving 9 bases between.

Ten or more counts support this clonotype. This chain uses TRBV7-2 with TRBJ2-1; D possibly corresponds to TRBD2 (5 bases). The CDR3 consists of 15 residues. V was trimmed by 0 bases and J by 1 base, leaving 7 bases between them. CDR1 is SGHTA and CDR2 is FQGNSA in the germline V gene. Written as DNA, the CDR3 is TGTGCCAGCAGCTTAGCGGGAGTTTCCTACAATGAGCAGTTCTTC. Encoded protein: CASSLAGVSYNEQFF.

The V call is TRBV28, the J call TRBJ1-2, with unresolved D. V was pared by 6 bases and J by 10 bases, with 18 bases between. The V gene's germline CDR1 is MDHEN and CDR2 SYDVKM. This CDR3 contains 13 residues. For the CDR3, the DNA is TGTGCCAGCAGCTCCGACCCACAGCGGGACTACACCTTC. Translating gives CASSSDPQRDYTF.

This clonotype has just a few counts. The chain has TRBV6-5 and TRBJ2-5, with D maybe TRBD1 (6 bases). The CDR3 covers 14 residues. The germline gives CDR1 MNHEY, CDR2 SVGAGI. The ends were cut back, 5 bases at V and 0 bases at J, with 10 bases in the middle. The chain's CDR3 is CASSKGVDQETQYF. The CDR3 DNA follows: TGTGCCAGCAGTAAGGGGGTGGACCAAGAGACCCAGTACTTC.

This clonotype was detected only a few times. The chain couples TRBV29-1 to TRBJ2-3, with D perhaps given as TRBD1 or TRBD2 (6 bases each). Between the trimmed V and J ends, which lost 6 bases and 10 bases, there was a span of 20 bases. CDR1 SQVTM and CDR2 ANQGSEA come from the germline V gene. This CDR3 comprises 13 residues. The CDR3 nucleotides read TGCAGCGTGGAAACGGGGGCCCAGGAATCGCAGTATTTT. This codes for CSVETGAQESQYF.

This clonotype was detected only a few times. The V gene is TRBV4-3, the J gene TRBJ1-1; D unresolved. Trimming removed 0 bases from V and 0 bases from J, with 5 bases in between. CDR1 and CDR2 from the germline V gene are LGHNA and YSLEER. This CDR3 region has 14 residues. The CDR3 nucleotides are TGCGCCAGCAGCCAAGATCGGATGAACACTGAAGCTTTCTTT. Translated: CASSQDRMNTEAFF.

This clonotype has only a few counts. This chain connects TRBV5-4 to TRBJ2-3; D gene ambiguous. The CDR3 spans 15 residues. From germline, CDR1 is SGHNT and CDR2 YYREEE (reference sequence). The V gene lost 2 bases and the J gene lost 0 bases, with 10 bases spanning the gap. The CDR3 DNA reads TGTGCCAGCAGCTTCTTTCAACGAAGCACAGATACGCAGTATTTT. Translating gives CASSFFQRSTDTQYF.

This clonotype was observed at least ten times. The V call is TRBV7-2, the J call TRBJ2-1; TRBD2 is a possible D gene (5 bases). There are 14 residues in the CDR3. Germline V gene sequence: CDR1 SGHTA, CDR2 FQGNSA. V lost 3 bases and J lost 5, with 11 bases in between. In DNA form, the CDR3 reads TGTGCCAGCAGCTTGGTTGGAGCGGACAATGAGCAGTTCTTC. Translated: CASSLVGADNEQFF.